The 2 T cell receptor beta chains below were found in one sample sequenced in a study of T cells of healthy individuals. TCRdb recomputed calls from the 5' RACE reads with MiXCR, one row per CDR3 protein. Here the sample spans around 53,000 distinct CDR3 sequences, under 15% being singletons. All receptors come from a human donor in good health.

In this sample, this clonotype turned up a few times. CDR3 in amino acids: CSARVRQGALYEQYF. DNA for the CDR3: TGCAGTGCTAGAGTCCGACAGGGGGCACTCTACGAGCAGTACTTC. This chain links TRBV20-1 with TRBJ2-7; TRBD1 agrees at 10 bases. CDR3 length: 15 residues. CDR1 is DFQATT, CDR2 SNEGSKA, per germline (reference sequence). With V trimmed by 1 base and J by 3 bases, 6 bases remained unmatched.

The V call is TRBV6-4, the J call TRBJ2-3; 12 nucleotides agree with TRBD2. CDR3 length: 15 residues. The germline V gene encodes CDR1 MRHNA and CDR2 SNTAGT. J gave up 8 bases and V 3 bases, and 6 bases lay outside the gene matches. In nucleotides, the CDR3 is TGTGCCAGCAGTGAAACTAGCGGGGGGTCCGCTACGCAGTATTTT. Its protein product is CASSETSGGSATQYF.